Shown below are 24 T cell receptor beta chains from a single sample sequenced in a study of T cells in women clearing cervical HPV infection. Generated by immunoSEQ multiplex PCR, the TCRdb table keeps only in-frame clones and is missing some. The sample totals about 20,000 clones. Material: blood buffy coat. Every receptor here comes from a woman between 18 and 70 years old with a cervical HPV16 infection that either progressed to CIN3+ or cleared (not recorded which).

A note on this clone: The read terminates 3 residues ahead of where the CDR3 ends, so the germline J gene completes it. The genes are TRBV7-2 and TRBJ1-1; D is perhaps TRBD1 (5 bases). Trimming pared 4 bases from V and 5 bases from J, leaving 14 bases between. Germline loops: CDR1 SGHTA, CDR2 FQGNSA. This CDR3 is 14 amino acids long. Here the CDR3 reads CASSYAGRETEAFF. Incomplete CDR3 DNA: TGTGCCAGCAGCTACGCAGGGCGAGAGACTGAA. Looking up the rest from reference TRBV7-2 and TRBJ1-1 gives the full variable domain: GAGVSQSPSNKVTEKGKDVELRCDPISGHTALYWYRQSLGQGLEFLIYFQGNSAPDKSGLPSDRFSAERTGGSVSTLTIQRTQQEDSAVYLCASSYAGRETEAFFGQGTRLTVV.

As to this clone: The sequenced fragment ends 3 residues before the CDR3 boundary, so the rest is inferred from the germline J gene. The chain is built from TRBV7-7 and TRBJ1-2; D is perhaps TRBD1 (6 bases). The germline V gene has CDR1 SSHAT and CDR2 FNYEAQ (reference sequence). This CDR3 is 13 amino acids long. CDR3 loop: CASSLQGWNDYTF. CDR3 bases read: TGTGCCAGCAGCTTACAGGGGTGGAATGAC. Full variable domain (missing parts from reference TRBV7-7 and TRBJ1-2): GAGVSQSPRYKVTKRGQDVTLRCDPISSHATLYWYQQALGQGPEFLTYFNYEAQPDKSGLPSDRFSAERPEGSISTLTIQRTEQRDSAMYRCASSLQGWNDYTFGSGTRLTVV.

A remark on this clone: The read terminates 3 residues ahead of where the CDR3 ends, so the germline J gene completes it. The rearrangement joins TRBV2 to TRBJ2-6; D may be TRBD1 (5 bases). The germline gives CDR1 SNHLY, CDR2 FYNNEI. This CDR3 region has 15 residues. V shed 3 bases and J shed 1 base, with 7 bases lying between them. CDR3 bases read: TGTGCCAGCAGTGATCAGGGATCTGGGGCCAACGTC. Amino acids: CASSDQGSGANV. The whole CDR3 region reads CASSDQGSGANVLTF.

On this clone: The CDR3 end falls 3 residues outside the read, so it is completed with the germline J gene. This chain joins TRBV5-1 and TRBJ1-1; tentative D call: TRBD1 (6 bases). The V end lost 0 bases, the J end lost 7 bases, and 13 bases lay between the germline ends. The CDR3 totals 14 residues. Germline V gives CDR1 SGHRS, CDR2 YFSETQ. The part of the CDR3 DNA that was read is TGCGCCAGCAGCTTGGCGGGAATACAGGGTGAA. This encodes CASSLAGIQGE. The complete CDR3 protein is CASSLAGIQGEAFF. Complete variable domain (other parts from reference TRBV5-1 and TRBJ1-1): KAGVTQTPRYLIKTRGQQVTLSCSPISGHRSVSWYQQTPGQGLQFLFEYFSETQRNKGNFPGRFSGRQFSNSRSEMNVSTLELGDSALYLCASSLAGIQGEAFFGQGTRLTVV.

Comment on this clone: The read ends 3 residues early relative to the CDR3; the germline J gene fills the gap. The V gene is TRBV20-1, the J gene TRBJ2-1; TRBD1 matches 11 bases. V was clipped by 5 bases and J by 7 bases; unmatched bases: 13. The CDR3 runs 16 residues. Germline loops: CDR1 DFQATT, CDR2 SNEGSKA (reference sequence). The sequenced CDR3 bases are TGCAGTGCTTCCCAGATCTACGGACAGGGGGCAAATGAG. Its translation: CSASQIYGQGANE. The complete CDR3 sequence is CSASQIYGQGANEQFF.

As regards this clone: The CDR3 goes on 3 residues after the read ends, and that part is filled in from the germline J gene. The chain joins TRBV14 to TRBJ2-7, with TRBD2 matching 7 bases. V dropped 1 base and J dropped 6; count of bases not matched to a gene: 3. Germline CDR1 reads SGHDN; CDR2 reads FVKESK. The length of the CDR3 is 13 residues. The CDR3 spells CASSQVRGSEQYF. The CDR3 DNA, read in part, is TGTGCCAGCAGCCAAGTGCGGGGGTCCGAG. The variable domain in full, completed from reference TRBV14 and TRBJ2-7, reads EAGVTQFPSHSVIEKGQTVTLRCDPISGHDNLYWYRRVMGKEIKFLLHFVKESKQDESGMPNNRFLAERTGGTYSTLKVQPAELEDSGVYFCASSQVRGSEQYFGPGTRLTVT.

A remark on this clone: The DNA ends 3 residues before the CDR3 does, and the rest of the CDR3 is filled in from the germline J gene. V usage is TRBV6-4 and J usage is TRBJ2-3; 10 nucleotides line up with TRBD1. Germline assignment: CDR1 MRHNA and CDR2 SNTAGT. This CDR3 region has 14 residues. The CDR3 spells CASSVGQGGQPQYF. CDR3 bases read: TGTGCCAGCAGTGTCGGACAGGGGGGTCAGCCG.

Points on this clone: Coverage ceases 3 residues before the CDR3 finishes, and the germline J gene fills in the end. The chain is built from TRBV10-3 and TRBJ2-1; 8 nucleotides match TRBD2. The V and J ends lost 1 base and 5 bases, in that order; junction bases with no gene match: 4. The CDR3 runs 15 residues. Looked up from germline, CDR1 is ENHRY and CDR2 is SYGVKD. CDR3 sequence: CAISEFSGTDNEQFF. The sequenced part of the CDR3 DNA is TGTGCCATCAGTGAGTTTAGCGGGACGGACAATGAG.

As to this clone: The missing CDR3 end, 3 residues past where the read stops, is filled in from the germline J gene. The chain recombines TRBV19 with TRBJ2-1; 14 bases align to TRBD2. The trim removed 9 bases at V and 9 bases at J, leaving 10 bases unmatched. The CDR3 is 15 residues long. Germline assignment: CDR1 LNHDA and CDR2 SQIVND (reference sequence). CDR3 amino acids: CASLRQGLAGVEQFF. CDR3 DNA, as far as it was read: TGTGCCAGCCTAAGGCAGGGACTAGCGGGAGTTGAG.

The chain's CDR3 is CASSPGTSAYLQETQYF. CDR3 DNA, as far as it was read: TGCGCCAGCAGCCCCGGGACTAGCGCCTACCTCCAAGAGACC. The rearrangement joins TRBV5-1 to TRBJ2-5; 10 positions match TRBD2. Read sequence stops 3 residues before the CDR3 end, and the germline J gene provides the missing end. CDR3 length: 17 amino acids. Per the germline V gene, CDR1 is SGHRS and CDR2 is YFSETQ. V shed 4 bases, J shed 1 base, and the junction held 10 bases outside the gene matches.

About this clone: Read sequence stops 3 residues before the CDR3 end, and the germline J gene provides the missing end. This chain connects TRBV7-6 to TRBJ1-2; the match to TRBD1 covers 8 bases. The trim removed 5 bases at V and 4 bases at J, leaving 6 bases unmatched. The CDR3 runs 14 residues. Germline V gene lookup returns CDR1 SGHVS and CDR2 FNYEAQ. CDR3 sequence reads: CASSPDRETYGYTF. CDR3 bases read: TGTGCCAGCAGCCCGGACAGGGAGACCTATGGC.

Comment on this clone: The CDR3 end lies 3 residues beyond the end of the read and is filled in from the germline J gene. The V gene is TRBV11-2, the J gene TRBJ1-2; TRBD1 is a possible D gene (5 bases). This CDR3 has 14 amino acids. Germline CDR1 reads SGHAT; CDR2 reads FQNNGV. Incomplete CDR3 DNA: TGTGCCAGCAGCTCGCTCCCTCACAGGCTCCGC. Protein: CASSSLPHRLR. In full, the CDR3 reads CASSSLPHRLRYTF.

Comment on this clone: Read coverage stops 3 residues before the CDR3 terminus; the germline J gene supplies the remainder. The J gene is TRBJ1-6, the V gene TRBV28, with unresolved D. The germline V and J ends were trimmed by 3 bases and 1 base, with 10 bases remaining between them. CDR3 length: 16 residues. Germline V gene lookup returns CDR1 MDHEN and CDR2 SYDVKM. The CDR3 DNA, read in part, is TGTGCCAGCAGTTTCTCTAAGGGTTCCTATAATTCACCC. Its translation is CASSFSKGSYNSP. The whole CDR3 sequence reads CASSFSKGSYNSPLHF.

Worth noting for this clone: The sequence runs out 3 residues before the end of the CDR3; the remainder is reconstructed from the germline J gene. The V call is TRBV19, the J call TRBJ2-1, with 14 bases that match TRBD2. The CDR3 contains 19 residues. The V segment lost 6 bases and the J segment 0 bases; nucleotides outside the gene matches: 10. In germline, CDR1 is LNHDA, CDR2 SQIVND (reference sequence). CDR3 amino acids: CASSPTSGRGGSSYNEQFF. Incomplete CDR3 DNA: TGTGCCAGTAGCCCGACTAGCGGGAGGGGCGGGAGCTCCTACAATGAG.

For this clone: The CDR3 goes on 3 residues after the read ends, and that part is filled in from the germline J gene. This chain uses TRBV6-2 or TRBV6-3 with TRBJ2-3, with D possibly TRBD1 on 7 matching bases. Germline V CDR1 and CDR2: MNHEY, SVGEGT. This CDR3 has 15 amino acids. The covered CDR3 bases are TGTGCCAGCAGTCAACTGACAGGGACTCAAGAGACG. It encodes CASSQLTGTQET. The CDR3 in its entirety is CASSQLTGTQETQYF.

CDR3 residues: CASSSQGAVQPQHF. Incomplete CDR3 DNA: TGTGCCAGCAGCTCACAGGGGGCCGTTCAGCCC. The chain joins TRBV6-2 or TRBV6-3 to TRBJ1-5, with 9 nucleotides matching TRBD1. The missing CDR3 end, 3 residues past where the read stops, is filled in from the germline J gene. Trimming took 6 bases from V and 6 from J; bases not matched to a gene: 6. The CDR3 is 14 residues long. From germline, CDR1 is MNHEY and CDR2 SVGEGT.

A note on this clone: Coverage ceases 3 residues before the CDR3 finishes, and the germline J gene fills in the end. This chain uses TRBV6-2 or TRBV6-3 with TRBJ2-3, with D possibly TRBD1 on 6 matching bases. The CDR3 totals 14 residues. Germline V gene sequence: CDR1 MNHEY, CDR2 SVGEGT. The CDR3: CASSSHQGWETQYF. The part of the CDR3 DNA that was read is TGTGCCAGCAGCTCCCATCAGGGGTGGGAGACG.

To note about this clone: The CDR3 extends 3 residues past the end of the read, so its final part is completed from the germline J gene. This chain joins TRBV10-3 and TRBJ2-5; 11 positions agree with TRBD1. The CDR3 extends over 16 amino acids. Trimming at V came to 6 bases and at J to 1 base, leaving 7 bases not matched to a gene. Per the germline V gene, CDR1 is ENHRY and CDR2 is SYGVKD. The sequenced CDR3 bases are TGTGCCATCAGGGACCGGGACAGGGGGGCCCAAGAGACC. Its protein is CAIRDRDRGAQET. The whole CDR3 reads CAIRDRDRGAQETQYF.

With respect to this clone: The read comes to an end 3 residues before the CDR3 does, leaving the germline J gene to fill in the end. The chain uses TRBV7-9 and TRBJ2-1, with 13 bases identical to TRBD2. Germline loops: CDR1 SEHNR, CDR2 FQNEAQ (reference sequence). Germline trimming cut 5 bases from V and 9 bases from J; bases unmatched to any gene: 4. The CDR3 has 14 residues. CDR3 DNA, as far as it was read: TGTGCCAGCAGCCAACTAGCGGGAGGGGGTGAG. Its protein is CASSQLAGGGE. The complete CDR3 sequence is CASSQLAGGGEQFF.

About this clone: The CDR3 end is not reached by the read, which stops 3 residues before it; the germline J gene fills it in. The gene calls are TRBV18 and TRBJ1-4, with TRBD1 identical over 11 bases. The CDR3 extends over 15 amino acids. Germline-derived CDR1 and CDR2 are KGHSH and LQKENI. Trimming removed 6 bases from V and 8 bases from J; junction bases left unmatched: 8. This CDR3 is CASSGRTGGSEKLFF. The DNA read from the CDR3 is TGTGCCAGCTCGGGGAGGACAGGGGGCAGCGAAAAA.

As for this clone: The read terminates 3 residues before the CDR3 end, so the remaining end is supplied by the germline J gene. The rearrangement uses TRBV19 and TRBJ1-6, with TRBD1 identical over 8 bases. V shed 7 bases and J 7 bases; nucleotides not matched to a gene: 9. CDR3 length: 15 amino acids. Per the germline V gene, CDR1 is LNHDA and CDR2 is SQIVND (reference sequence). The CDR3 protein is CASTPIQGANSPLHF. CDR3 DNA (partial): TGTGCCAGTACCCCGATTCAGGGGGCCAATTCACCC. Full variable domain (rest looked up from reference TRBV19 and TRBJ1-6): DGGITQSPKYLFRKEGQNVTLSCEQNLNHDAMYWYRQDPGQGLRLIYYSQIVNDFQKGDIAEGYSVSREKKESFPLTVTSAQKNPTAFYLCASTPIQGANSPLHFGNGTRLTVT.

Concerning this clone: Read data end 3 residues before the CDR3 end; the end is taken from the germline J gene. V gene TRBV7-2 combines with J gene TRBJ1-1, with 9 bases fitting TRBD1. The CDR3 spans 14 residues. CDR1 SGHTA and CDR2 FQGNSA come from the germline V gene. The ends lost 5 bases at V and 3 bases at J; junction bases unmatched: 4. The CDR3 loop is CASSPDRGDTEAFF. CDR3 bases read: TGTGCCAGCAGCCCGGACAGGGGAGACACTGAA.

Worth noting for this clone: The read ends 3 residues early relative to the CDR3; the germline J gene fills the gap. The rearrangement links TRBV18 to TRBJ2-7; D unresolved. The V gene lost 3 bases and the J gene lost 4 bases, with 4 bases spanning the gap. This CDR3 has 11 amino acids. In germline, CDR1 is KGHSH, CDR2 LQKENI. This CDR3 is CASSPQYEQYF. CDR3 DNA (partial): TGTGCCAGCTCACCCCAGTACGAG.

Turning to this clone: The read comes to an end 3 residues before the CDR3 does, leaving the germline J gene to fill in the end. This chain joins TRBV20-1 and TRBJ2-2, with D tentatively TRBD1 (5 bases). The CDR3 consists of 15 residues. CDR1 and CDR2 (germline): DFQATT, SNEGSKA (reference sequence). This chain's CDR3 is CSASLGAVANEKLFF. Incomplete CDR3 DNA: TGCAGTGCTAGTCTAGGGGCGGTAGCTAATGAAAAG.